These T cell receptor beta chains were read from a single sample in a study of blood T cell repertoires in COVID-19. Sequencing used immunoSEQ multiplex PCR; TCRdb keeps in-frame clones, though not all of them. The sample has 500,000 to 600,000 clones, around 90% seen once. The sample taken for sequencing was peripheral blood. The receptors here all came from a woman aged 50 to 60 with COVID-19, enrolled during active disease. The conserved cysteine and the conserved F or W are not part of the CDR3 here. The order of the fields is V gene, J gene, clone size, CDR3 protein. Clone size is given for some rows only: seen once, a few or many times, or a class if the clone is expanded.

v_call: TRBV11-2; j_call: TRBJ1-1; clone_size: -; cdr3_aa: ASRGYGQGLTEAF
v_call: TRBV27; j_call: TRBJ2-1; clone_size: -; cdr3_aa: ASSLTPSGGGAINEQF
v_call: TRBV12-1; j_call: TRBJ2-3; clone_size: -; cdr3_aa: ASSPAGTDTQY
v_call: TRBV3-1/TRBV3-2; j_call: TRBJ2-7; clone_size: -; cdr3_aa: ASSQGLLSHDVEQY
v_call: TRBV5-5; j_call: TRBJ2-2; clone_size: -; cdr3_aa: ASSLLIRGGTGTGELF
v_call: TRBV27; j_call: TRBJ2-3; clone_size: -; cdr3_aa: ASSPMGLTDTQY
v_call: TRBV11-2; j_call: TRBJ2-2; clone_size: -; cdr3_aa: ASSSPGQAITGELF
v_call: TRBV19; j_call: TRBJ1-1; clone_size: once; cdr3_aa: ASTIPSAAEAF
v_call: TRBV19; j_call: TRBJ1-1; clone_size: -; cdr3_aa: ASTNSVGQGSF
v_call: TRBV5-6; j_call: TRBJ1-1; clone_size: -; cdr3_aa: ASSLGTATNTEAF
v_call: TRBV7-6; j_call: TRBJ1-5; clone_size: -; cdr3_aa: ASSRGQGPNQPQH
v_call: TRBV18; j_call: TRBJ2-7; clone_size: -; cdr3_aa: ASCPGTGDEQY
v_call: TRBV27; j_call: TRBJ2-1; clone_size: -; cdr3_aa: ASSRIQGEQF
v_call: TRBV5-5; j_call: TRBJ1-5; clone_size: -; cdr3_aa: ASSFDSHQPQH
v_call: TRBV3-1/TRBV3-2; j_call: TRBJ1-1; clone_size: -; cdr3_aa: ASSLSGGNTEAF
v_call: TRBV5-4; j_call: TRBJ2-5; clone_size: -; cdr3_aa: ASSAGQGRRETQY
v_call: TRBV7-2; j_call: TRBJ2-1; clone_size: -; cdr3_aa: ASSLVPPRGNEQF
v_call: TRBV9; j_call: TRBJ1-2; clone_size: -; cdr3_aa: ASSVGQGASGYT
v_call: TRBV7-9; j_call: TRBJ1-1; clone_size: few; cdr3_aa: ASSHTQGEAF
v_call: TRBV3-1/TRBV3-2; j_call: TRBJ1-3; clone_size: -; cdr3_aa: ASSHAPRSGNTIY
v_call: TRBV24-1; j_call: TRBJ2-2; clone_size: -; cdr3_aa: ATSDTTPNTGELF
v_call: TRBV11-1; j_call: TRBJ2-5; clone_size: -; cdr3_aa: ASSRGGGGGRETQY
v_call: TRBV9; j_call: TRBJ1-1; clone_size: -; cdr3_aa: ASSPRQGGNTEAF
v_call: TRBV3-1/TRBV3-2; j_call: TRBJ2-2; clone_size: -; cdr3_aa: ASSKLNTGELF
v_call: TRBV2; j_call: TRBJ1-3; clone_size: once; cdr3_aa: ASRGATPGNTIY
v_call: TRBV6-4; j_call: TRBJ2-2; clone_size: few; cdr3_aa: ATTPSGGTGELF
v_call: TRBV19; j_call: TRBJ2-7; clone_size: -; cdr3_aa: ASSNLAGVIYEQY
v_call: TRBV6-5; j_call: TRBJ1-1; clone_size: -; cdr3_aa: ATGVLSYTEAF
v_call: TRBV5-1; j_call: TRBJ1-1; clone_size: -; cdr3_aa: ASSSRGENTEAF
v_call: TRBV5-1; j_call: TRBJ2-3; clone_size: -; cdr3_aa: ASSLGDIRTPQY
v_call: TRBV2; j_call: TRBJ2-1; clone_size: -; cdr3_aa: ASSVLAGGPDEQF
v_call: TRBV18; j_call: TRBJ2-2; clone_size: -; cdr3_aa: ASSPPLAVTGELF
v_call: TRBV3-1/TRBV3-2; j_call: TRBJ1-6; clone_size: -; cdr3_aa: ASSQRQGNSPLH
v_call: TRBV5-1; j_call: TRBJ2-5; clone_size: once; cdr3_aa: ASSHAGLAGAQETQY
v_call: TRBV20-1; j_call: TRBJ2-3; clone_size: -; cdr3_aa: SARAKDTQY
v_call: TRBV5-1; j_call: TRBJ2-4; clone_size: -; cdr3_aa: ASSPQGATKNIQY
v_call: TRBV19; j_call: TRBJ2-1; clone_size: -; cdr3_aa: ASSIAHPHEQF
v_call: TRBV3-1/TRBV3-2; j_call: TRBJ2-7; clone_size: -; cdr3_aa: ASSLGNAEQY
v_call: TRBV29-1; j_call: TRBJ1-2; clone_size: -; cdr3_aa: SVEERGTPGYT